A single sample is the source of the 18 T cell receptor beta chains below, sequenced in a study of T-cell memory formation after mild COVID-19. TCRdb redid the calling of the 5' RACE reads with MiXCR, one entry per CDR3 protein. The sample includes roughly 310,000 distinct CDR3 sequences, approximately 15% seen only once; the top ten take about a fifth. The specimen was PBMCs or a T cell subset sorted from them (not recorded which). These receptor sequences come from a young man who had mild COVID-19 (a few samples of this study predate the infection). Cell type and time point are not known.

The DNA of the CDR3 is TGTGCCAGCAGTTCCGAGGGGTTTAGCAATCAGCCCCAGCATTTT. Its translation is CASSSEGFSNQPQHF. The chain recombines TRBV2 with TRBJ1-5, with D tentatively TRBD1 (5 bases). V was shortened by 5 bases and J by 0 bases, with 11 bases between the two germline ends. This CDR3 has 15 amino acids. Germline CDR1 reads SNHLY; CDR2 reads FYNNEI.

The rearrangement links TRBV7-3 to TRBJ2-5; no clear D gene. The CDR3 is 15 amino acids. Trimming removed 1 base from V and 1 base from J, with 10 bases in between. CDR1 and CDR2 (germline): SGHTA, FQGTGA. CDR3 coding DNA: TGTGCCAGCAGCTTAAGTTTTGCTAGCCAAGAGACCCAGTACTTC. As protein: CASSLSFASQETQYF.

This clonotype showed up just a few times. V is TRBV4-2 and J is TRBJ2-1; D possibly matches TRBD1 or TRBD2 (6 bases each). CDR3 length: 14 residues. The ends were cut back, 4 bases at V and 6 bases at J, with 13 bases in the middle. CDR1 and CDR2 (germline): LGHNA, YNFKEQ. The CDR3 region is CASSLGGLTNEQFF. CDR3 DNA: TGTGCCAGCAGCCTTGGGGGGCTGACCAATGAGCAGTTCTTC.

The V and J genes are TRBV7-2 and TRBJ2-2; TRBD2 might be the D (6 bases). CDR3 size: 15 residues. Deletions cut 0 bases from V and 4 bases from J, with 9 bases between. Germline V lookup: CDR1 SGHTA, CDR2 FQGNSA. CDR3 amino acids: CASSLARGTTGELFF. In DNA form, the CDR3 reads TGTGCCAGCAGCTTAGCGCGGGGTACCACCGGGGAGCTGTTTTTT.

This clonotype has at least ten counts. The V call is TRBV10-3, the J call TRBJ2-2; tentative D call: TRBD2 (5 bases). Between the trimmed V and J ends, which lost 4 bases and 4 bases, there was a span of 10 bases. CDR3 length equals 14 residues. CDR1 and CDR2 (germline): ENHRY, SYGVKD. The CDR3 loop is CAISGSVATGELFF. The CDR3 region has the DNA TGTGCCATCAGTGGTAGCGTGGCCACCGGGGAGCTGTTTTTT.

J is TRBJ2-7 and V is TRBV27; 7 bases align to TRBD1. The length of the CDR3 is 14 residues. Trimming took 5 bases from V and 1 from J; bases not matched to a gene: 5. Germline CDR1 and CDR2: MNHEY and SMNVEV (reference sequence). DNA for the CDR3: TGTGCCAGCAGTGCCCGGACAGGTTCCTACGAGCAGTACTTC. Translating it yields CASSARTGSYEQYF.

This clonotype occurred a few times. The chain links TRBV12-3 or TRBV12-4 to TRBJ2-1; D possibly uses TRBD1 or TRBD2 (5 bases each). This CDR3 has 14 residues. The V gene lost 7 bases and the J gene lost 6 bases, with 16 bases spanning the gap. The CDR3 loop reads CASNLAGWANEQFF. In DNA, the CDR3 is TGTGCCAGCAATCTAGCAGGGTGGGCCAATGAGCAGTTCTTC.

This clonotype was recorded a few times. V is TRBV5-1 and J is TRBJ1-5; 8 nucleotides agree with TRBD1. The CDR3 loop spans 13 amino acids. Germline values: CDR1 SGHRS, CDR2 YFSETQ. The J segment lost 9 bases and the V segment lost 0 bases, leaving 2 bases of the junction unmatched. This CDR3 reads CASSLGQGWPQHF. In nucleotides, the CDR3 is TGCGCCAGCAGCTTGGGACAGGGGTGGCCCCAGCATTTT.

This clonotype was observed a handful of times. This sequence joins TRBV28 and TRBJ1-4, with 7 bases identical to TRBD1. The CDR3 runs 16 residues. Germline V lookup: CDR1 MDHEN, CDR2 SYDVKM. The junction had 12 bases not matched to a gene; V was cut back by 10 bases and J by 1 base. The CDR3 coding sequence is TGTGCCACCGACAATTACGGGGACAGAACTAATGAAAAACTGTTTTTT. Protein sequence: CATDNYGDRTNEKLFF.

This clonotype was seen only a few times. J is TRBJ2-2 and V is TRBV29-1; D possibly uses TRBD1 or TRBD2 (7 bases each). V dropped 5 bases and J dropped 4 bases, with 11 bases sitting between them. The germline V gene has CDR1 SQVTM and CDR2 ANQGSEA. The CDR3 has 13 residues. This chain's CDR3 is CSVSRGGTGELFF. The CDR3 nucleotides are TGCAGCGTTTCCAGGGGGGGCACCGGGGAGCTGTTTTTT.

The sample holds a few counts of this clonotype. The chain is built from TRBV14 and TRBJ2-3, with D tentatively TRBD1 (5 bases). Germline CDR1 is SGHDN and CDR2 is FVKESK. Trimming stripped 6 bases from V and 1 base from J, with 20 bases between. The CDR3 covers 17 residues. The CDR3 DNA reads TGTGCCAGCAGTTTCGACGACAGCCCCGCTGGCACAGATACGCAGTATTTT. This gives the protein CASSFDDSPAGTDTQYF.

The chain joins TRBV9 to TRBJ2-4, with a possible D match to TRBD1 (5 bases). The CDR3 runs 13 residues. The V end lost 3 bases, the J end lost 7 bases, and 11 bases lay between the germline ends. Germline CDR1 SGDLS, CDR2 YYNGEE. CDR3 coding DNA: TGTGCCAGCAGCGATCAGGGTGGGAACATTCAGTACTTC. Its protein is CASSDQGGNIQYF.

This clonotype showed up just a few times. V and J are TRBV20-1 and TRBJ2-6; D might be TRBD1 (6 bases). Germline CDR1 is DFQATT and CDR2 is SNEGSKA (reference sequence). This CDR3 comprises 14 residues. V was cut by 5 bases and J by 2 bases, with 10 bases left in between. The CDR3 nucleotides read TGCAGTGCTGCTTCAGGGGCTGGGGCCAACGTCCTGACTTTC. Its translation: CSAASGAGANVLTF.

In this sample, this clonotype turned up many times. The rearrangement joins TRBV12-3 or TRBV12-4 to TRBJ2-7; 7 bases align to TRBD1. V dropped 5 bases and J dropped 3; count of bases not matched to a gene: 7. This CDR3 is built from 14 residues. CDR3 DNA: TGTGCCAGCAGTCTGCTAGGGGGCAACTACGAGCAGTACTTC. It encodes CASSLLGGNYEQYF.

This clonotype was picked up a small number of times. J is TRBJ1-2 and V is TRBV6-5; 9 bases align to TRBD1. The J segment lost 8 bases and the V segment lost 7 bases, leaving 14 bases of the junction unmatched. The CDR3 is 15 amino acids. Germline CDR1 is MNHEY and CDR2 is SVGAGI. The DNA of the CDR3 is TGTGCCAGCACTCTCGAGGCACAGGGGGCGTTAGGCTACACCTTC. Translated, it gives CASTLEAQGALGYTF.

This clonotype was found a few times. The chain joins TRBV5-1 to TRBJ1-6; the D gene is possibly TRBD1 (6 bases). CDR3 length equals 14 residues. Per germline, CDR1 SGHRS and CDR2 YFSETQ. Deletions cut 0 bases from V and 6 bases from J, with 7 bases between. The CDR3 protein is CASSLGQANSPLHF. DNA for the CDR3: TGCGCCAGCAGCTTGGGACAGGCTAATTCACCCCTCCACTTT.

The chain combines TRBV24-1 with TRBJ2-4; maybe TRBD2 (5 bases). Trimming removed 10 bases at V and 1 base at J, with 13 bases between. The germline gives CDR1 KGHDR, CDR2 SFDVKD. The CDR3 is 14 amino acids. The CDR3 nucleotides are TGTGCCACGGAGGCTAGCACCGCCAAAAACATTCAGTACTTC. Translation gives CATEASTAKNIQYF.

The rearrangement uses TRBV4-1 and TRBJ1-1; 7 nucleotides agree with TRBD1. After removal of 3 bases from V and 3 bases from J, the junction contained 13 bases not matched to a gene. This CDR3 is 17 amino acids long. CDR1 is MGHRA, CDR2 YSYEKL, per germline. In DNA, the CDR3 is TGCGCCAGCAGCCAGGGACAGTCCCCGGGTATCCACACTGAAGCTTTCTTT. It translates to CASSQGQSPGIHTEAFF.